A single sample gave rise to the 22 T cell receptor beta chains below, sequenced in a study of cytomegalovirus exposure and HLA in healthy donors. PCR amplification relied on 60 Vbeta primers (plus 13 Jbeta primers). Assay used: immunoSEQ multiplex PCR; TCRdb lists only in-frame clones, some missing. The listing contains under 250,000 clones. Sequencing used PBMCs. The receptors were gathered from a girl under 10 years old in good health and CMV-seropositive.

CDR3: CASTRDAYNEQFF. As DNA, the CDR3 is TGTGCCAGCACGCGGGACGCCTACAATGAGCAGTTCTTC. This chain links TRBV6-1 with TRBJ2-1, with D possibly matching TRBD2 (6 bases). Germline assignment: CDR1 MNHNS and CDR2 SASEGT. The V end lost 7 bases, the J end lost 2 bases, and 9 bases lay between the germline ends. The CDR3 runs to 13 residues.

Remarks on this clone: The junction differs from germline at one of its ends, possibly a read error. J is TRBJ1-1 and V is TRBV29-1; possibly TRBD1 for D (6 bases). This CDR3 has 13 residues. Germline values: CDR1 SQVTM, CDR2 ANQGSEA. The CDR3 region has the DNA TGCAGCGTAGAAGGACAGTCCAACCTCGGAGCTTTCTTT. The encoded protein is CSVEGQSNLGAFF.

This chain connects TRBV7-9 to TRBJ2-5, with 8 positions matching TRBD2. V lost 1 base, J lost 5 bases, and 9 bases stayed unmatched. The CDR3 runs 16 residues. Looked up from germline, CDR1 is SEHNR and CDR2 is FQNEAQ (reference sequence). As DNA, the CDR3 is TGTGCCAGCAGCTTAGTGTCAGCGGGAGCAGTGGAGACCCAGTACTTC. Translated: CASSLVSAGAVETQYF. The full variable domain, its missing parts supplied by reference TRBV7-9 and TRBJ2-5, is DTGVSQNPRHKITKRGQNVTFRCDPISEHNRLYWYRQTLGQGPEFLTYFQNEAQLEKSRLLSDRFSAERPKGSFSTLEIQRTEQGDSAMYLCASSLVSAGAVETQYFGPGTRLLVL.

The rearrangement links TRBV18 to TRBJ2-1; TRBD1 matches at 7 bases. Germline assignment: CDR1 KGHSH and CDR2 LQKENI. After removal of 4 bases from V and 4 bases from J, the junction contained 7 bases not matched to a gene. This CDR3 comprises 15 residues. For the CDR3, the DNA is TGTGCCAGCTCACGACAGGGTGTCCGTTACAATGAGCAGTTCTTC. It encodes CASSRQGVRYNEQFF. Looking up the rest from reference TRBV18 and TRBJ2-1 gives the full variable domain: NAGVMQNPRHLVRRRGQEARLRCSPMKGHSHVYWYRQLPEEGLKFMVYLQKENIIDESGMPKERFSAEFPKEGPSILRIQQVVRGDSAAYFCASSRQGVRYNEQFFGPGTRLTVL.

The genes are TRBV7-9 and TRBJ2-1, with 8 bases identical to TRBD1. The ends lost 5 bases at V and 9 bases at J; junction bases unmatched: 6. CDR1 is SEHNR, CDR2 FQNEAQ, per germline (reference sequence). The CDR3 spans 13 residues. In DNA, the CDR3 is TGTGCCAGCAGCCGGGCAGGGGGCGGTGAGCAGTTCTTC. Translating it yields CASSRAGGGEQFF.

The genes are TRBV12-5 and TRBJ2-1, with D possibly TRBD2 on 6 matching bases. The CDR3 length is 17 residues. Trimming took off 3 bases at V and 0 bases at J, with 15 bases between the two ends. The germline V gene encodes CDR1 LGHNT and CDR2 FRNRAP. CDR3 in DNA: TGTGCTAGTGGTTTCCGGGGACTGCTGAGCTCCTACAATGAGCAGTTCTTC. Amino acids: CASGFRGLLSSYNEQFF. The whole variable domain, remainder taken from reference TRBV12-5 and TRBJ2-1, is DARVTQTPRHKVTEMGQEVTMRCQPILGHNTVFWYRQTMMQGLELLAYFRNRAPLDDSGMPKDRFSAEMPDATLATLKIQPSEPRDSAVYFCASGFRGLLSSYNEQFFGPGTRLTVL.

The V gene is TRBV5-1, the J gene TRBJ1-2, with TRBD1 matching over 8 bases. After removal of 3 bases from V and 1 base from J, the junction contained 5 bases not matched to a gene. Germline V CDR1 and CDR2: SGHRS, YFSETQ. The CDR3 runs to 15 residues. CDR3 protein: CASSSEQGVNYGYTF. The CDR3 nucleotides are TGCGCCAGCAGCTCGGAACAGGGGGTTAACTATGGCTACACCTTC.

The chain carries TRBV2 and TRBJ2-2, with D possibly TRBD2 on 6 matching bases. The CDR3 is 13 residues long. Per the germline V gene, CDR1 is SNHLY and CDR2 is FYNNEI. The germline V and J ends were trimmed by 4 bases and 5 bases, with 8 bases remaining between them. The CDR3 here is CASSGRETGELFF. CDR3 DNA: TGTGCCAGCAGTGGGCGGGAAACCGGGGAGCTGTTTTTT. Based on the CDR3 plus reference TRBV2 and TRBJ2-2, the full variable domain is EPEVTQTPSHQVTQMGQEVILRCVPISNHLYFYWYRQILGQKVEFLVSFYNNEISEKSEIFDDQFSVERPDGSNFTLKIRSTKLEDSAMYFCASSGRETGELFFGEGSRLTVL.

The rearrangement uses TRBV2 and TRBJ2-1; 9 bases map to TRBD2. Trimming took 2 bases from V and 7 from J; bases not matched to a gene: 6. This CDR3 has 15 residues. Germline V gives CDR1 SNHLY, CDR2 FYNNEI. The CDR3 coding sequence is TGTGCCAGCAGTGAAACCGGGACTAGCTGGAATGAGCAGTTCTTC. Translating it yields CASSETGTSWNEQFF.

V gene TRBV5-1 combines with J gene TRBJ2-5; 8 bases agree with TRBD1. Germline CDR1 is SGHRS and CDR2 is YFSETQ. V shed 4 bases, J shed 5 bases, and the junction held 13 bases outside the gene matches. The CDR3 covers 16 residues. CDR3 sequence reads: CASSPGQVGHVETQYF. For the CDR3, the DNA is TGCGCCAGCAGCCCGGGACAGGTCGGTCATGTCGAGACCCAGTACTTC. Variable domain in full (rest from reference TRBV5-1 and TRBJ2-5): KAGVTQTPRYLIKTRGQQVTLSCSPISGHRSVSWYQQTPGQGLQFLFEYFSETQRNKGNFPGRFSGRQFSNSRSEMNVSTLELGDSALYLCASSPGQVGHVETQYFGPGTRLLVL.

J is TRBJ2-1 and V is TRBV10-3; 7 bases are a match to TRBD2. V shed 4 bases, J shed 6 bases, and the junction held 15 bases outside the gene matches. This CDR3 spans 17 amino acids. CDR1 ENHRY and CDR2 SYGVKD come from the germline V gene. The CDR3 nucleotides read TGTGCCATCAGTGCCGCGAGGAGGGACTACACAAGCAATGAGCAGTTCTTC. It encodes CAISAARRDYTSNEQFF.

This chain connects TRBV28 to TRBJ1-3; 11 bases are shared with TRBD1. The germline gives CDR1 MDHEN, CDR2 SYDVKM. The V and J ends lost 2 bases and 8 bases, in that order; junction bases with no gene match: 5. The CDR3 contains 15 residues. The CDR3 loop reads CASSLRTGGAYTIYF. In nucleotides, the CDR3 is TGTGCCAGCAGTTTACGGACAGGGGGCGCATACACCATATATTTT.

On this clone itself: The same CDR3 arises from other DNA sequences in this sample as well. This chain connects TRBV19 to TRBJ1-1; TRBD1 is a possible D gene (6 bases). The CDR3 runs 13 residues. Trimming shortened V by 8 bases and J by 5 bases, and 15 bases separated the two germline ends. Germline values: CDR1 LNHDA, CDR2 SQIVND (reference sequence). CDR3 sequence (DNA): TGTGCCAGTTCGATAACAGGGAATACTGAAGCTTTCTTT. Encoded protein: CASSITGNTEAFF.

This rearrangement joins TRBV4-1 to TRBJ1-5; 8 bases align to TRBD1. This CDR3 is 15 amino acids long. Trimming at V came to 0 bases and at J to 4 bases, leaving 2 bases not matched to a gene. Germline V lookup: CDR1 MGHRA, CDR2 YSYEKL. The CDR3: CASSQEQGGNQPQHF. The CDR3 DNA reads TGCGCCAGCAGCCAAGAACAGGGGGGTAATCAGCCCCAGCATTTT.

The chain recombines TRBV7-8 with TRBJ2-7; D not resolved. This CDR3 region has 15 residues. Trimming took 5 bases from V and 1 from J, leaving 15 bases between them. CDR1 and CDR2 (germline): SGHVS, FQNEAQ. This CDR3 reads CASSPPGRKSYEQYF. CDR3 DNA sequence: TGTGCCAGCAGCCCCCCGGGTCGGAAATCCTACGAGCAGTACTTC.

The DNA of the CDR3 is TGTGCCAGCAGTCTGACTGATTACAATGAGCAGTTCTTC. Protein sequence: CASSLTDYNEQFF. The rearrangement joins TRBV6-1 to TRBJ2-1; no reliable D call. Germline values: CDR1 MNHNS, CDR2 SASEGT. Trimming took 5 bases from V and 4 from J, leaving 9 bases between them. This CDR3 is built from 13 residues.

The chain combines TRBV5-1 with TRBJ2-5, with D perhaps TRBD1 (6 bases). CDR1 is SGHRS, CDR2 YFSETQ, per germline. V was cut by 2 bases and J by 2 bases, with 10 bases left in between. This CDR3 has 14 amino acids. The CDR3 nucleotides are TGCGCCAGCAGCTTCCGGACAGTACAAGAGACCCAGTACTTC. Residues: CASSFRTVQETQYF.

CDR3 in DNA: TGTGCCAGCAGCCGGACTAGCGGCTCCTACAATGAGCAGTTCTTC. Amino acids: CASSRTSGSYNEQFF. The rearrangement links TRBV7-9 to TRBJ2-1; 10 bases match TRBD2. This CDR3 spans 15 amino acids. Trimming took 5 bases from V and 0 from J; bases not matched to a gene: 1. Per germline, CDR1 SEHNR and CDR2 FQNEAQ (reference sequence).

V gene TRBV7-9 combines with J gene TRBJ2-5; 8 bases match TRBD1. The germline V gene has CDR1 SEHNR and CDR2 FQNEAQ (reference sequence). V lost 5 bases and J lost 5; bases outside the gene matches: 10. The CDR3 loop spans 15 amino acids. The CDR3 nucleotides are TGTGCCAGCAGCCCCGACAGGACAGGGTCGGAGACCCAGTACTTC. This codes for CASSPDRTGSETQYF. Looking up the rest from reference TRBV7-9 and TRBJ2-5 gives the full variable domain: DTGVSQNPRHKITKRGQNVTFRCDPISEHNRLYWYRQTLGQGPEFLTYFQNEAQLEKSRLLSDRFSAERPKGSFSTLEIQRTEQGDSAMYLCASSPDRTGSETQYFGPGTRLLVL.

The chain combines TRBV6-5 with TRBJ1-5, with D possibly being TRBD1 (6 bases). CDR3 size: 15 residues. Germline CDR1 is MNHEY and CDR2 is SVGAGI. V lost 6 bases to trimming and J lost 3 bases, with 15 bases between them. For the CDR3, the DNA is TGTGCCAGCAGCCACAGGGCCCCCCACAATCAGCCCCAGCATTTT. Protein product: CASSHRAPHNQPQHF.

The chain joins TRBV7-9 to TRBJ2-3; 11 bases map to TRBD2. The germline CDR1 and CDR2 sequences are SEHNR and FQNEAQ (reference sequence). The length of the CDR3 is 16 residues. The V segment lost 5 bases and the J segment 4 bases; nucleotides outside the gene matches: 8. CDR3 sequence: CASSVRSGRGPDTQYF. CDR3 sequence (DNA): TGTGCCAGCAGCGTCCGTAGCGGGAGGGGACCAGATACGCAGTATTTT.

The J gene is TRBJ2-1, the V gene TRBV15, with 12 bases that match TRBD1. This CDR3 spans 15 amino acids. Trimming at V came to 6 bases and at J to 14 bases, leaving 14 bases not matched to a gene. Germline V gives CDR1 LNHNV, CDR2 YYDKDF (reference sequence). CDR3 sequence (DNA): TGTGCCACCAGTGACTCCGGGACAGGGGGCAGGGGGAAGTTCTTC. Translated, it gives CATSDSGTGGRGKFF.